This T cell receptor beta chain was obtained from a study of CD8+CD57+ T cells in acquired aplastic anemia. About the study: DNA per sorted CD4+ or CD8+ sample ranged about 0.17 to 27.4 ug, averaging about 2.9 ug. Broader study findings: Under 35 was the count of CD8+ CDR3 sequences that patients shared with controls.

For CDR3 and TCR beta VDJ profiling, genomic DNA was the template used. TCRdb re-derived calls from the reads in MiXCR, one entry per CDR3 protein. This table has 450,000 to 600,000 distinct CDR3 sequences, around 32% appearing once. Individuals selected for sequencing had exhibited CD8+CD57+ cell expansion on flow cytometry. Everyone among the patients had severe acquired aplastic anemia. The CDR3 consists of 15 residues. In germline, CDR1 is LNHNV, CDR2 YYDKDF (reference sequence). V lost 0 bases and J lost 3, with 9 bases in between. Details on this clonotype: Its antigen is currently unknown.

The receptor comes from a human donor with aplastic anemia. Material: sorted CD4+, CD8+, or CD8+CD57+ T cells (not recorded which) from PBMCs. The V gene is TRBV15, the J gene TRBJ1-5; no clear D. CDR3 protein: CATSRDRSNNQPQHF. The CDR3 DNA reads as TGTGCCACCAGCAGAGATCGGTCAAACAATCAGCCCCAGCATTTT.